These 9 T cell receptor beta chains came from one sample sequenced in a study of T and B cells in COVID-19 patients. TRB was amplified from about 250-500 ng of blood genomic DNA. Multiplex PCR with BIOMED2 TRB-A/B primer pools amplified TRB rearrangements. TCRdb re-called the multiplex PCR reads with MiXCR, one entry per CDR3 protein. The table has fewer than 8,500 distinct CDR3 sequences, 22% seen once. The sequenced material came from blood. The origin of the receptors is a human donor who had recovered from COVID-19.

This clonotype was counted at least ten times. The CDR3 protein is CASSYSKLARGQDTQYF. For the CDR3, the DNA is TGTGCCAGCAGTTACTCGAAGCTTGCCAGGGGGCAAGATACGCAGTATTTT. The chain employs TRBV6-5 and TRBJ2-3, with 8 bases that match TRBD1. The CDR3 totals 17 residues. J gave up 5 bases and V 0 bases, and 10 bases lay outside the gene matches. Germline CDR1 and CDR2: MNHEY and SVGAGI.

This clonotype is deemed medium-sized. V usage is TRBV5-4 and J usage is TRBJ2-3; 12 nucleotides agree with TRBD2. V dropped 1 base and J dropped 4; count of bases not matched to a gene: 4. From germline, CDR1 is SGHNT and CDR2 YYREEE (reference sequence). This CDR3 contains 16 residues. CDR3 in amino acids: CASSLPSGGAPDTQYF. For the CDR3, the DNA is TGTGCCAGCAGCTTGCCTAGCGGGGGGGCGCCAGATACGCAGTATTTT.

By share of the sample, this clonotype is medium-sized. The V call is TRBV19, the J call TRBJ1-5, with TRBD1 matching 10 bases. CDR1 and CDR2 (germline): LNHDA, SQIVND (reference sequence). The CDR3 has 14 residues. V lost 8 bases, J lost 4 bases, and 5 bases stayed unmatched. The CDR3 sequence is CASADRGWNQPQHF. CDR3 bases: TGTGCCAGTGCGGACAGGGGGTGGAATCAGCCCCAGCATTTT.

By frequency in the sample, this clonotype is medium-sized (0.01 to 0.1%). This chain uses TRBV18 with TRBJ2-7; no reliable D call. The CDR3 has 14 amino acids. Per the germline V gene, CDR1 is KGHSH and CDR2 is LQKENI. Trimming took off 5 bases at V and 0 bases at J, with 11 bases between the two ends. CDR3 nucleotide sequence: TGTGCCAGCTCATCTGGCGGCAGCTCCTACGAGCAGTACTTC. As protein: CASSSGGSSYEQYF.

The rearrangement links TRBV20-1 to TRBJ2-1; TRBD2 matches 8 bases. Germline values: CDR1 DFQATT, CDR2 SNEGSKA (reference sequence). The CDR3 runs to 12 residues. J lost 12 bases, V lost 1 base, and 5 bases had no gene match. Here the CDR3 reads CSARGQAGGQFF. The DNA for the CDR3 is TGCAGTGCTAGAGGTCAGGCGGGGGGGCAGTTCTTC.

Note on this clonotype: This could be a read error, since a much larger clone is one nucleotide away. The rearrangement uses TRBV5-5 and TRBJ2-1; D is ambiguous. Germline loops: CDR1 SGHKS, CDR2 YYEKEE (reference sequence). CDR3 length: 14 amino acids. The CDR3 sequence is CASSLGPIGLVQLF. For the CDR3, the DNA is TGTGCCAGCAGCTTGGGCCCAATTGGCCTAGTGCAGTTATTC.

This chain links TRBV2 with TRBJ2-1; 12 bases agree with TRBD2. Germline V gene data show CDR1 as SNHLY and CDR2 as FYNNEI. V lost 6 bases and J lost 7; bases outside the gene matches: 7. The length of the CDR3 is 15 residues. CDR3 coding DNA: TGTGCCAGCAGGTCGGGACTAGCGGGTAAAAATGAGCAGTTCTTC. This translates into CASRSGLAGKNEQFF.

This clonotype qualifies as medium-sized (0.01 to 0.1%). V and J are TRBV29-1 and TRBJ1-1; 7 positions match TRBD1. The CDR3 has 15 amino acids. Per germline, CDR1 SQVTM and CDR2 ANQGSEA. Trimming removed 3 bases from V and 0 bases from J; junction bases left unmatched: 7. The CDR3 DNA reads TGCAGCGTTGATTGGGCAGGGGGAATGAACACTGAAGCTTTCTTT. This translates into CSVDWAGGMNTEAFF.

The chain couples TRBV6-4 to TRBJ2-3; D may correspond to TRBD1 or TRBD2 (6 bases each). Trimming left V 0 bases short and J 2 bases short, with 12 bases between. Germline-derived CDR1 and CDR2 are MRHNA and SNTAGT. The CDR3 has 16 amino acids. The CDR3 region has the DNA TGTGCCAGCAGTGACTCTGGAGGGGGGCACACAGATACGCAGTATTTT. Translation gives CASSDSGGGHTDTQYF.